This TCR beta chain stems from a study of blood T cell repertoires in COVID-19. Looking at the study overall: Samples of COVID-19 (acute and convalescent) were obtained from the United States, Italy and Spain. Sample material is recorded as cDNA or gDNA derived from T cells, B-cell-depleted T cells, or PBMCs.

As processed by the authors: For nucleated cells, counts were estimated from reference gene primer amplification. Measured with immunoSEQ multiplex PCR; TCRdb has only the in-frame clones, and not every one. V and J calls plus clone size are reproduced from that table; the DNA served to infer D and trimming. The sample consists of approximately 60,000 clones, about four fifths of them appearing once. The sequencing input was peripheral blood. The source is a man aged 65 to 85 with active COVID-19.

For the CDR3, the DNA is TGTGCCAGCAGCTTACGGGGGGGCTCTGGAAACACCATATATTTT. It yields the protein CASSLRGGSGNTIYF. The rearrangement uses TRBV7-2 and TRBJ1-3; D is possibly TRBD1 (5 bases). V was clipped by 2 bases and J by 0 bases, with 8 bases between them. The CDR3 consists of 15 residues. Germline loops: CDR1 SGHTA, CDR2 FQGNSA. The full variable domain, its missing parts supplied by reference TRBV7-2 and TRBJ1-3, is GAGVSQSPSNKVTEKGKDVELRCDPISGHTALYWYRQSLGQGLEFLIYFQGNSAPDKSGLPSDRFSAERTGGSVSTLTIQRTQQEDSAVYLCASSLRGGSGNTIYFGEGSWLTVV.